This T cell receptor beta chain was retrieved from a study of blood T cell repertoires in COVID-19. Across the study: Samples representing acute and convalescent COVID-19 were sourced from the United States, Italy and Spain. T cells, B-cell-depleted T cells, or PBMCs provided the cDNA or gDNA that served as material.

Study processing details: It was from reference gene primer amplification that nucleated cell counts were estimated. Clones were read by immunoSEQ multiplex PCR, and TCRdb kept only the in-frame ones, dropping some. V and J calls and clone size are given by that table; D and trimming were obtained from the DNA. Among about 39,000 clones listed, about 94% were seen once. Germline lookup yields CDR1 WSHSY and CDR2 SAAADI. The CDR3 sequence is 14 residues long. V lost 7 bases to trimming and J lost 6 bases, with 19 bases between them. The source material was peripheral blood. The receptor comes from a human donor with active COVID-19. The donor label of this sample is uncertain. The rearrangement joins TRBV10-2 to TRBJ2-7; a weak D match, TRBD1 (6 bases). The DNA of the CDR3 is TGCGCCAGCAAGCTGTCGGGGCAGGGGACCGAGCAGTACTTC. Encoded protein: CASKLSGQGTEQYF.